The rows below give T cell receptor beta chains drawn from one sample of a study of a mutant IDH1 vaccine in newly diagnosed glioma. Some clones are missing from TCRdb's copy, which holds only in-frame ones; the method was immunoSEQ multiplex PCR. Of tens of thousands of clones in the sample, 85% were seen once. For these receptors, no antigen is known. This specimen was PBMCs, taken from a glioma patient whose treatment included an IDH1 peptide vaccine. The source is a man aged 25 to 40 with glioma. Some clones in this sample may be carry-over from other donors' samples. Both conserved end residues are part of each CDR3. D genes are given only for firm matches. Size tells how often a clone was seen (once, few, many) or the class of an expanded clone, and some rows leave it out.

>.|TRBJ1-2|TRBV2|.
TGTGCCAGCATACGGGACTGGACTTTCCTTAACTATGGCTACACCTTC
CASIRDWTFLNYGYTF
>.|TRBJ2-3|TRBV5-1|.
TGCGCCAGCAGCTTGGAGAGGCATACGCAGTATTTT
CASSLERHTQYF
>few|TRBJ1-2|TRBV30|TRBD1
TGTGCGTCGGACAGGCAAAACTATGGCTACACCTTC
CASDRQNYGYTF
>few|TRBJ1-2|TRBV7-2|.
TGTGCCAGCAGCTTAGCGACAGGACCCAACTATGGCTACACCTTC
CASSLATGPNYGYTF
>few|TRBJ1-1|TRBV28|.
TGTGCCAGCAGACTAGGGAACTCGAACACTGAAGCTTTCTTT
CASRLGNSNTEAFF
>.|TRBJ1-1|TRBV19|.
TGTGCCAGTAGTATAGGAAGGGCCCCTGAAGCTTTCTTT
CASSIGRAPEAFF
>.|TRBJ2-1|TRBV27|TRBD2
TGTGCCAGCAGTTTACCTAGCGGGAGGAGGTATGAGCAGTTCTTC
CASSLPSGRRYEQFF
>.|TRBJ2-5|TRBV5-1|.
TGCGCCAGCAGCTTGGGCGTCACGGGGGAAGAGACCCAGTACTTC
CASSLGVTGEETQYF
>.|TRBJ1-1|TRBV18|.
TGTGCCAGCTCACCAGGTCCGGGGGGGAACACTGAAGCTTTCTTT
CASSPGPGGNTEAFF
>.|TRBJ2-5|TRBV29-1|.
TGCAGCGTTGCAATAGGGGGAGGTCAAGAGACCCAGTACTTC
CSVAIGGGQETQYF
>once|TRBJ2-7|TRBV4-3|.
TGCGCCAGCAGCCAAAGGAGGTTCTACGAGCAGTACTTC
CASSQRRFYEQYF
>.|TRBJ2-3|TRBV9|TRBD2
TGTGCCAGCAGCGTAGGGGCTAGCGGGAGGGCCGGAGATACGCAGTATTTT
CASSVGASGRAGDTQYF
>.|TRBJ1-2|TRBV5-1|TRBD1
TGCGCCAGCAGCCCTGACAGGGTACGGGGCTACACCTTC
CASSPDRVRGYTF
>.|TRBJ2-3|TRBV18|TRBD2
TGTGCCAGCTCCCCCGGGAGGTCAGATACGCAGTATTTT
CASSPGRSDTQYF
>.|TRBJ2-7|TRBV18|TRBD1
TGTGCCAGCTCACCGTCCCGGGACAGGGTCTACGAGCAGTACTTC
CASSPSRDRVYEQYF
>.|TRBJ2-7|TRBV30|.
TGTGCCTGGAGTCGCAGCTACGAGCAGTACTTC
CAWSRSYEQYF
>.|TRBJ2-7|TRBV28|.
TGTGCCAGCAGTTGGGGGGTTACCTACGAGCAGTACTTC
CASSWGVTYEQYF
>.|TRBJ1-2|TRBV7-8|TRBD1
TGTGCCAGCAGCTGGCTGACAGGGGGGGACTATGGCTACACCTTC
CASSWLTGGDYGYTF
>once|TRBJ2-1|TRBV5-1|.
TGCGCCAGCAGCTCGGGACTTCTCAATGAGCAGTTCTTC
CASSSGLLNEQFF
>.|TRBJ2-7|TRBV7-8|.
TGTGCCAGCAGCTTAGCGGGTCCCTACGAGCAGTACTTC
CASSLAGPYEQYF
>few|TRBJ2-7|TRBV29-1|.
TGCAGCGTTGCCGGGCACCACGAGCAGTACTTC
CSVAGHHEQYF
>.|TRBJ2-1|TRBV5-4|TRBD1
TGTGCCAGCAGCACTACCAAGACAGGGAGCAATGAGCAGTTCTTC
CASSTTKTGSNEQFF
>.|TRBJ1-1|TRBV4-1|.
TGCGCCAGCAGCCAAGATGGGGGCACTGAAGCTTTCTTT
CASSQDGGTEAFF
>.|TRBJ1-1|TRBV5-1|TRBD1
TGCGCCAGCAGCCAAAGACAGGGTCTCACTGAAGCTTTCTTT
CASSQRQGLTEAFF
>.|TRBJ1-1|TRBV2|.
TGTGCCAGCAGTGAAGAGGAGACTGAAGCTTTCTTT
CASSEEETEAFF
>.|TRBJ1-1|TRBV28|.
TGTGCCAGCGGGGATCTGGGCACTGAAGCTTTCTTT
CASGDLGTEAFF
>.|TRBJ2-7|TRBV19|.
TGTGCCAGTAGTATAGGACCCAGTGACTCCTACGAGCAGTACTTC
CASSIGPSDSYEQYF
>few|TRBJ1-2|TRBV27|.
TGTGCCAGCAGTCTCCGACAGGTGGGCTATGGCTACACCTTC
CASSLRQVGYGYTF
>.|TRBJ2-1|TRBV28|.
TGTAGGGACTCCTACAATGAGCAGTTCTTC
CRDSYNEQFF
>once|TRBJ1-5|TRBV5-1|TRBD1
TGCGCCAGCAGCTTGGGGCCTTCTCAGGGGGGCAGGCAGCCCCAGCATTTT
CASSLGPSQGGRQPQHF
>few|TRBJ2-5|TRBV5-1|.
TGCGCCAGCAGCTTGGGAGTCGAAGAGACCCAGTACTTC
CASSLGVEETQYF
>.|TRBJ2-3|TRBV9|TRBD1
TGTGCCAGCAGCCTCCGGACAGGGTACACAGATACGCAGTATTTT
CASSLRTGYTDTQYF
>once|TRBJ2-7|TRBV2|.
TGTGCCAGCACCGAAAGTGGCGGAAACTCCTACGAGCAGTACTTC
CASTESGGNSYEQYF
>few|TRBJ1-1|TRBV6-1|TRBD1
TGTGCCAGCAGTCAAGGCGGGAGGGGGCTGGTTAACACTGAAGCTTTCTTT
CASSQGGRGLVNTEAFF
>.|TRBJ1-2|TRBV18|.
TGTGCCAGCTCACCAGTGCAGGAGTCCTATGGCTACACCTTC
CASSPVQESYGYTF
>.|TRBJ2-1|TRBV4-2|TRBD2
TGTGCCAGCAGCCAAGAAGCAGCGGGAGGGCCCGTGGCTCGCTACAATGAGCAGTTCTTC
CASSQEAAGGPVARYNEQFF
>.|TRBJ2-2|TRBV2|.
TGTGCCAGCAGCGTCCGGACGGACGGAACCGGGGAGCTGTTTTTT
CASSVRTDGTGELFF
>.|TRBJ2-7|TRBV10-1|TRBD2
TGCGCCAGCACCCCCCCGGCTAGCGGGTACTTC
CASTPPASGYF
>.|TRBJ1-6|TRBV28|.
TGTGCCAGCAGGATTGGACAGCCCTCGGGTTCACCCCTCCACTTT
CASRIGQPSGSPLHF
>.|TRBJ1-4|TRBV7-2|.
TGTGCCAGCAGCCCTCACTCGGGGGTTATTGAAAAACTGTTTTTT
CASSPHSGVIEKLFF
>.|TRBJ1-1|TRBV6-5|TRBD1
TGTGCCAGCAAGGGACAGCCGACTGAAGCTTTCTTT
CASKGQPTEAFF
>few|TRBJ1-2|TRBV7-9|.
TGTGCCAGCAGCTTAGGTCAGACTAACTATGGCTACACCTTC
CASSLGQTNYGYTF
>.|TRBJ1-6|TRBV30|.
TGTGCCTGGCAACAAAGGACAGCTCATAATTCACCCCTCCACTTT
CAWQQRTAHNSPLHF
>.|TRBJ2-4|TRBV5-6|TRBD1
TGTGCCAGCAGCTCGGGACAGGGCACCGGAAACATTCAGTACTTC
CASSSGQGTGNIQYF
>.|TRBJ1-2|TRBV6-5|.
TGTGCCAGCAGTTACACAGGTTATGGCTACACCTTC
CASSYTGYGYTF
>.|TRBJ2-3|TRBV9|.
TGTGCCAGCAGCCGTATTCCTAGCACAGATACGCAGTATTTT
CASSRIPSTDTQYF
>.|TRBJ1-5|TRBV11-2|.
TGTGCCAGCAGCTTAGGTGCGACAGGCCGAAATCAGCCCCAGCATTTT
CASSLGATGRNQPQHF
>.|TRBJ2-5|TRBV6-1|.
TGTGCCAGCAGTGGTGGTGTTACAATCCAAGAGACCCAGTACTTC
CASSGGVTIQETQYF
>.|TRBJ2-3|TRBV25-1|.
TGTGCCAGCAGTGATCTAAGTAGCACAGATACGCAGTATTTT
CASSDLSSTDTQYF
>few|TRBJ2-1|TRBV2|.
TGTGCCAGCAACCAGGAGGGGGCTAGCGGGTTCAATGAGCAGTTCTTC
CASNQEGASGFNEQFF
>.|TRBJ1-5|TRBV7-8|.
TGTGCCAGCAGCTTCGGCCCAACAGGGTTATATCAGCCCCAGCATTTT
CASSFGPTGLYQPQHF
>once|TRBJ2-1|TRBV5-6|TRBD2
TGTGCCAGCAGCTTTTTCGGACTAGCGGGGGGGCAAAACAATGAGCAGTTCTTC
CASSFFGLAGGQNNEQFF
>.|TRBJ2-7|TRBV2|.
TGTGCCAGCAGTGAAGGGGACACGGCAACCTACGAGCAGTACTTC
CASSEGDTATYEQYF
>.|TRBJ1-4|TRBV28|.
TGTGCCAGCAGCCCGGGAGGTTGGGGGGAAAAACTGTTTTTT
CASSPGGWGEKLFF
>.|TRBJ1-5|TRBV19|TRBD1
TGTGCCAGTAGTAGCGACAGGGGATATGAGAATCAGCCCCAGCATTTT
CASSSDRGYENQPQHF